Following are 28 T cell receptor beta chains from one sample sequenced in a study of T-cell reconstitution after alpha-beta-depleted transplantation in children. This sample's TCRbeta library carried unique molecular identifier barcodes. TCRdb reprocessed the PCR reads via MiXCR and lists one record per CDR3 protein. The table includes around 500,000 distinct CDR3 sequences, under 15% detected once. The sequenced sample was PBMCs from the stem cell graft donor, obtained from the stem cell graft. The source is a human donor who donated a stem cell graft to a child with combined immunodeficiency.

This clonotype was counted a few times. As DNA, the CDR3 is TGTGCCAGCAAGAGCGTACTAGCGGCCAATGAGCAGTTCTTC. The encoded protein is CASKSVLAANEQFF. This sequence joins TRBV12-3 or TRBV12-4 and TRBJ2-1, with 8 bases matching TRBD2. The junction had 8 bases not matched to a gene; V was cut back by 7 bases and J by 6 bases. The CDR3 is 14 amino acids.

This clonotype has more than one count but fewer than ten. The V call is TRBV3-1, the J call TRBJ2-7; TRBD2 agrees at 10 bases. This CDR3 contains 16 residues. The germline V gene has CDR1 LGHDT and CDR2 YNNKEL (reference sequence). The ends lost 3 bases at V and 6 bases at J; junction bases unmatched: 11. Here the CDR3 reads CASSQGRLAGVSEQYF. The CDR3 nucleotides are TGTGCCAGCAGCCAGGGTCGTCTAGCGGGAGTAAGCGAGCAGTACTTC.

This clonotype was observed many times. The chain has TRBV12-3 or TRBV12-4 and TRBJ2-1; D is perhaps TRBD1 (5 bases). The CDR3 totals 15 residues. V lost 1 base and J lost 4, with 11 bases in between. The DNA of the CDR3 is TGTGCCAGCAGTTTAGATCCCAAGGGGTACAATGAGCAGTTCTTC. This gives the protein CASSLDPKGYNEQFF.

This clonotype was counted many times. The V and J genes are TRBV5-1 and TRBJ1-1; D unresolved. Germline loops: CDR1 SGHRS, CDR2 YFSETQ. V shed 6 bases and J shed 4 bases, with 16 bases lying between them. The CDR3 sequence is 14 residues long. CDR3 protein: CASTSGRRSTEAFF. CDR3 bases: TGCGCCAGCACCTCGGGCCGGCGTAGCACTGAAGCTTTCTTT.

This clonotype has just a few counts. The J gene is TRBJ2-7, the V gene TRBV20-1; either TRBD1 or TRBD2 may fit D (6 bases each). This CDR3 has 12 residues. The V gene's germline CDR1 is DFQATT and CDR2 SNEGSKA (reference sequence). The CDR3 coding sequence is TGCAAGTTGGGGCAGGGGAGGTACGAGCAGTACTTC. Translation: CKLGQGRYEQYF.

This chain connects TRBV5-1 to TRBJ2-7, with TRBD1 matching over 9 bases. CDR1 SGHRS and CDR2 YFSETQ come from the germline V gene. Unmatched junction bases numbered 7, after V lost 3 bases and J lost 6 bases. The CDR3 covers 14 residues. The CDR3 reads CASSSRDRVLEQYF. In nucleotides, the CDR3 is TGCGCCAGCAGCTCCCGGGACAGGGTTCTCGAGCAGTACTTC. The variable domain in full, completed from reference TRBV5-1 and TRBJ2-7, reads KAGVTQTPRYLIKTRGQQVTLSCSPISGHRSVSWYQQTPGQGLQFLFEYFSETQRNKGNFPGRFSGRQFSNSRSEMNVSTLELGDSALYLCASSSRDRVLEQYFGPGTRLTVT.

A few counts support this clonotype. This chain links TRBV18 with TRBJ1-5; D is uncertain. Germline CDR1 KGHSH, CDR2 LQKENI. V lost 2 bases and J lost 6, with 8 bases in between. This CDR3 spans 13 amino acids. CDR3 nucleotides: TGTGCCAGCTCACCAGACCCGGGTCAGCCCCAGCATTTT. It translates to CASSPDPGQPQHF.

Only a few counts were recorded for this clonotype. The chain uses TRBV7-9 and TRBJ2-5; weak D call: TRBD1 (5 bases). The germline gives CDR1 SEHNR, CDR2 FQNEAQ (reference sequence). There are 16 residues in the CDR3. V was pared by 5 bases and J by 2 bases, with 18 bases between. This CDR3 is CASSQVPRRTQETQYF. CDR3 bases: TGTGCCAGCAGCCAAGTTCCCCGCCGGACACAAGAGACCCAGTACTTC.

The chain uses TRBV18 and TRBJ2-5; D gene uncertain. V lost 2 bases and J lost 5, with 6 bases in between. This CDR3 is 12 amino acids long. Germline V gene data show CDR1 as KGHSH and CDR2 as LQKENI. The CDR3 reads CASSPLMETQYF. Written as DNA, the CDR3 is TGTGCCAGCTCACCATTGATGGAGACCCAGTACTTC.

This clonotype was observed many times. V is TRBV20-1 and J is TRBJ2-1, with a weak D call TRBD2 (6 bases). V was clipped by 0 bases and J by 3 bases, with 15 bases between them. This CDR3 is built from 16 residues. Germline lookup yields CDR1 DFQATT and CDR2 SNEGSKA (reference sequence). The CDR3 sequence: CSAREWAGGLYNEQFF. CDR3 nucleotide sequence: TGCAGTGCTAGAGAATGGGCCGGGGGACTCTACAATGAGCAGTTCTTC.

V usage is TRBV7-2 and J usage is TRBJ2-3, with D possibly TRBD2 on 5 matching bases. V was shortened by 4 bases and J by 12 bases, with 17 bases between the two germline ends. This CDR3 is 13 amino acids long. Germline V gives CDR1 SGHTA, CDR2 FQGNSA. Here the CDR3 DNA reads TGTGCCAGCAGCTGGAGGCCCGGGGTTCCACAGTATTTT. Translation: CASSWRPGVPQYF.

This clonotype was observed many times. The gene calls are TRBV25-1 and TRBJ2-1; TRBD1 matches 7 bases. The CDR3 loop spans 14 amino acids. The V and J ends lost 7 bases and 5 bases, in that order; junction bases with no gene match: 8. Germline CDR1 and CDR2: MGHDK and SYGVNS. CDR3 protein: CASINRGENNEQFF. The CDR3, as DNA: TGTGCCAGCATCAACAGGGGAGAAAACAATGAGCAGTTCTTC.

This clonotype appeared a few times. The chain is built from TRBV12-3 or TRBV12-4 and TRBJ2-1; D possibly uses TRBD1 or TRBD2 (6 bases each). CDR3 length: 16 amino acids. The V end was cut by 5 bases, the J end by 0 bases, with 14 bases between. The CDR3 here is CASSPEGGSSYNEQFF. The CDR3 coding sequence is TGTGCCAGCAGTCCAGAAGGGGGGAGCTCCTACAATGAGCAGTTCTTC.

Many counts were recorded for this clonotype. The genes are TRBV20-1 and TRBJ2-1, with unresolved D. CDR1 is DFQATT and CDR2 is SNEGSKA in the germline V gene (reference sequence). The CDR3 consists of 12 residues. Trimming cost V 5 bases and J 7 bases, with 12 bases left between them. The CDR3 nucleotides are TGCAGTGCTCCGGCCGGACCAAATGAGCAGTTCTTC. It yields the protein CSAPAGPNEQFF.

Notes on this clonotype: The junction and the germline gene differ at one end; a read error may be behind it. Written as DNA, the CDR3 is TGCGCCAGCAGCCAAGTCTTTGATGCGGGCACAGATACGCAGTATTTT. It yields the protein CASSQVFDAGTDTQYF. V is TRBV4-2 and J is TRBJ2-3; D unresolved. Germline V CDR1 and CDR2: LGHNA, YNFKEQ. The CDR3 covers 16 residues.

This clonotype was counted a few times. V is TRBV12-3 or TRBV12-4 and J is TRBJ2-5; no clear D. The CDR3 consists of 14 residues. Deletions cut 5 bases from V and 4 bases from J, with 14 bases between. The CDR3 sequence is CASSPLLGSETQYF. CDR3 sequence (DNA): TGTGCCAGCAGTCCCCTCCTTGGTTCAGAGACCCAGTACTTC.

V usage is TRBV2 and J usage is TRBJ2-1; D uncertain. V dropped 1 base and J dropped 7 bases, with 11 bases sitting between them. The CDR3 loop spans 14 amino acids. CDR1 and CDR2 from the germline V gene are SNHLY and FYNNEI. The CDR3 loop is CASSEVSRWNEQFF. The DNA of the CDR3 is TGTGCCAGCAGTGAAGTTTCTAGGTGGAATGAGCAGTTCTTC.

V is TRBV30 and J is TRBJ1-6; D ambiguous. The CDR3 is made up of 14 amino acids. Germline CDR1 GTSNPN, CDR2 SVGIG (reference sequence). Trimming removed 1 base from V and 8 bases from J, with 12 bases in between. The CDR3 DNA reads TGTGCCTGGAGTGCTGGTCAGGTTGATTCACCCCTCCACTTT. Amino acids: CAWSAGQVDSPLHF.

This clonotype was detected only a few times. The rearrangement links TRBV29-1 to TRBJ2-2, with no clear D. Trimming removed 3 bases at V and 1 base at J, with 12 bases between. The CDR3 totals 15 residues. CDR1 and CDR2 (germline): SQVTM, ANQGSEA. CDR3 coding DNA: TGCAGCGTTGATGACCCGCGCAGGAACACCGGGGAGCTGTTTTTT. Amino acid sequence: CSVDDPRRNTGELFF.

The V call is TRBV7-2, the J call TRBJ1-1, with 8 bases lining up with TRBD1. Germline CDR1 and CDR2: SGHTA and FQGNSA. Trimming cost V 4 bases and J 1 base; bases outside gene matches: 8. This CDR3 spans 16 amino acids. The CDR3 protein is CASSSRTGRKNTEAFF. DNA of the CDR3: TGTGCCAGCAGCTCCCGGACAGGGCGTAAGAACACTGAAGCTTTCTTT.

The rearrangement joins TRBV10-2 to TRBJ2-4; a possible D gene is TRBD1 (5 bases). V was shortened by 5 bases and J by 8 bases, with 10 bases between the two germline ends. The CDR3 covers 12 residues. Germline CDR1 WSHSY, CDR2 SAAADI. CDR3 in amino acids: CASSQGTYIQYF. CDR3 DNA sequence: TGCGCCAGCAGTCAGGGTACATACATTCAGTACTTC.

The chain combines TRBV30 with TRBJ2-2; D remains ambiguous. Between the trimmed V and J ends, which lost 0 bases and 0 bases, there was a span of 8 bases. This CDR3 comprises 15 residues. Per the germline V gene, CDR1 is GTSNPN and CDR2 is SVGIG (reference sequence). CDR3 residues: CAWSVSFTNTGELFF. CDR3 coding DNA: TGTGCCTGGAGTGTAAGCTTTACGAACACCGGGGAGCTGTTTTTT.

This clonotype appeared a few times. This rearrangement joins TRBV5-1 to TRBJ2-1, with TRBD1 matching 9 bases. With 3 bases clipped from V and 6 bases from J, the junction kept 10 bases outside the gene matches. Germline V gene data show CDR1 as SGHRS and CDR2 as YFSETQ. This CDR3 contains 16 residues. The CDR3 region has the DNA TGCGCCAGCAGCTCTGGACAGGGGCCACACGGCAATGAGCAGTTCTTC. As protein: CASSSGQGPHGNEQFF.

This rearrangement joins TRBV28 to TRBJ2-2, with TRBD1 matching over 9 bases. The J segment lost 5 bases and the V segment lost 5 bases, leaving 9 bases of the junction unmatched. The CDR3 is 16 amino acids. Germline V lookup: CDR1 MDHEN, CDR2 SYDVKM. The CDR3 DNA reads TGTGCCAGCAGTCCCCACAGGGGGCCTTATACCGGGGAGCTGTTTTTT. It yields the protein CASSPHRGPYTGELFF.

This clonotype has a count of ten or more. J is TRBJ2-3 and V is TRBV12-3 or TRBV12-4; D call uncertain. Trimming took 6 bases from V and 8 from J, leaving 9 bases between them. CDR3 size: 11 residues. The CDR3 DNA reads TGTGCCAGCAGCTCGGACCGTACGCAGTATTTT. Protein product: CASSSDRTQYF.

The rearrangement joins TRBV27 to TRBJ1-3, with a tentative D call TRBD1 (5 bases). The V and J ends lost 5 bases and 0 bases respectively, with 11 bases between them. Per germline, CDR1 MNHEY and CDR2 SMNVEV (reference sequence). The CDR3 covers 15 residues. The chain's CDR3 is CASSPRQPSGNTIYF. In DNA, the CDR3 is TGTGCCAGCAGTCCTAGACAGCCCTCTGGAAACACCATATATTTT.

The chain carries TRBV7-9 and TRBJ2-1, with D unclear. From germline, CDR1 is SEHNR and CDR2 FQNEAQ (reference sequence). CDR3 size: 12 residues. Trimming took off 4 bases at V and 8 bases at J, with 9 bases between the two ends. The DNA for the CDR3 is TGTGCCAGCAGCTCATCATACCATGAGCAGTTCTTC. This gives the protein CASSSSYHEQFF. Variable domain in full (rest from reference TRBV7-9 and TRBJ2-1): DTGVSQNPRHKITKRGQNVTFRCDPISEHNRLYWYRQTLGQGPEFLTYFQNEAQLEKSRLLSDRFSAERPKGSFSTLEIQRTEQGDSAMYLCASSSSYHEQFFGPGTRLTVL.

With regard to this clonotype: A much larger clone is a single base away; this may be a read error. Because the CDR3 is missing its conserved closing phenylalanine or tryptophan, this is likely a read error. J is TRBJ2-5 and V is TRBV20-1; either TRBD1 or TRBD2 may fit D (5 bases each). V was trimmed by 3 bases and J by 1 base, leaving 12 bases between them. Germline loops: CDR1 DFQATT, CDR2 SNEGSKA (reference sequence). This CDR3 is 14 amino acids long. The CDR3 here is CSARVGGTQETQYV. For the CDR3, the DNA is TGCAGTGCTAGGGTTGGGGGAACCCAAGAGACCCAGTACGTC.